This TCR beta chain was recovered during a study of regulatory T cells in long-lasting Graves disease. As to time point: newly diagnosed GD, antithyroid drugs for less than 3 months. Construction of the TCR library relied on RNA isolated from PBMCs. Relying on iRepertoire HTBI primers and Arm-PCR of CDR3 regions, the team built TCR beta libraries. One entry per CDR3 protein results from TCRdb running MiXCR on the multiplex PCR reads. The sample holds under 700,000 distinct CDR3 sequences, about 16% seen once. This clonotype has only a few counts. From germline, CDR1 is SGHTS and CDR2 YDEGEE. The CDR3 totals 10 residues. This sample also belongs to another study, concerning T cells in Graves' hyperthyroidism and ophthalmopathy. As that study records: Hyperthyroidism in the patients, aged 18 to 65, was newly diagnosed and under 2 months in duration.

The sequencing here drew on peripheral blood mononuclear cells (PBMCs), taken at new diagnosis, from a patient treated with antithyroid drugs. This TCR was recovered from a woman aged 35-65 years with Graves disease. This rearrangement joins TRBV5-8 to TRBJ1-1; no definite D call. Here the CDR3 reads CASGLLEAFF. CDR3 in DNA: TGTGCAAGCGGATTACTGGAAGCTTTCTTT.